These T cell receptor beta chains were read from a single sample in a study of technical replicates of blood from a handful of donors. Method: immunoSEQ multiplex PCR; TCRdb's copy keeps in-frame clones and lacks some. The repertoire holds tens of thousands of clones, with about 86% as singletons. Sequencing was performed on PBMCs. The receptors were gathered from a human donor in good health. Some clones in this sample may be carry-over from other donors' samples. CDR3s include the opening cysteine and the closing phenylalanine or tryptophan. A D gene is named only where the DNA matches it firmly. Only part of the rows carry a size: once, few, many, or a class if the clone is expanded.

>-|TRBJ2-1|15|-|TRBV4-2
TGTGCCAGCAGCCAAGATCGTTATGCCTACAATGAGCAGTTCTTC
CASSQDRYAYNEQFF
>-|TRBJ2-7|13|TRBD2|TRBV6-4
TGTGCCAGGAGTAGCGGGAGCTCCTACGAGCAGTACTTC
CARSSGSSYEQYF
>-|TRBJ1-1|13|-|TRBV7-3
TGTGCCAGCAGCCCGGGAATGAACACTGAAGCTTTCTTT
CASSPGMNTEAFF
>-|TRBJ2-7|16|TRBD1|TRBV2
TGTGCCAGCAGTTACCCAAGTGGGGACAGGGTATACGAGCAGTACTTC
CASSYPSGDRVYEQYF
>-|TRBJ1-4|15|-|TRBV5-8
TGTGCCAGCAGCACCCAGGGCGCCAACTTGGGAAAACTGTTTTTT
CASSTQGANLGKLFF
>-|TRBJ2-7|12|-|TRBV2
TGTGCCAGCGCGAGGCTGCGCTACGAGCAGTACTTC
CASARLRYEQYF
>-|TRBJ1-1|11|-|TRBV30
TGTGCCTGGTCTAGGTCAGCTGAAGCTTTCTTT
CAWSRSAEAFF
>once|TRBJ2-5|14|-|TRBV6-1
TGTGCCAGCAGTGTAAGAACAGTCCAAGAGACCCAGTACTTC
CASSVRTVQETQYF
>-|TRBJ2-1|14|-|TRBV5-4
TGTGCCAGCAGCTTGTGGGCAAGACCCAATGAGCAGTTCTTC
CASSLWARPNEQFF
>few|TRBJ1-4|13|-|TRBV30
TGTGCCTGGACTGCCGGGGCTAATGAAAAACTGTTTTTT
CAWTAGANEKLFF
>-|TRBJ2-5|13|TRBD2|TRBV30
TGTGCCAGGACTAGCGGGGGCCAAGAGACCCAGTACTTC
CARTSGGQETQYF